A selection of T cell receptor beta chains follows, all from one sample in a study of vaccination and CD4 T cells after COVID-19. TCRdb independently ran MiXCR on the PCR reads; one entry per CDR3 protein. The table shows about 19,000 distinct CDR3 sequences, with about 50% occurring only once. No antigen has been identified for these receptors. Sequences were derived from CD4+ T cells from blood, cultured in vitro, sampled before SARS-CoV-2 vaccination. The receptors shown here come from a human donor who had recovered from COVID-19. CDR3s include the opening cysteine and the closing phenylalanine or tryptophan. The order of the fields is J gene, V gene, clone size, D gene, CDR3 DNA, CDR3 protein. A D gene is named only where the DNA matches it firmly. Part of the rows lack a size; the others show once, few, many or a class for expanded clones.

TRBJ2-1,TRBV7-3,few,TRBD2,TGTGCCAGCAGCGCGGGACTAGCGGGCCTCGACAATGAGCAGTTCTTC,CASSAGLAGLDNEQFF
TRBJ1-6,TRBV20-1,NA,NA,TGCAGTGCTGGGGTGGGGTTAGATAATTCACCCCTCCACTTT,CSAGVGLDNSPLHF
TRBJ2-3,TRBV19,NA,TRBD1,TGTGCCAGTACCCCGGGACAGGGGGCAGATACGCAGTATTTT,CASTPGQGADTQYF
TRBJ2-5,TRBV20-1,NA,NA,TGCAGTGCCAACGCCAGGGGACACAACCAAGAGACCCAGTACTTC,CSANARGHNQETQYF
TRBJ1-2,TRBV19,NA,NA,TGTGCCAGTAGTATATATGCAGGGGCAAACTATGGCTACACCTTC,CASSIYAGANYGYTF
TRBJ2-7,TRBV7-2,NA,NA,TGTGCCAGCAGCTTAGGGGCTAGCTCTCAGCAGTACTTC,CASSLGASSQQYF
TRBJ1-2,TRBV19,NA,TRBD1,TGTGCCAGTAGTATTCGGCCGGGACAGGATAACTATGGCTACACCTTC,CASSIRPGQDNYGYTF
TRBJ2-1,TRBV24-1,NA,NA,TGTGCCACCAGTGACCCCCAGCTCACCTACAATGAGCAGTTCTTC,CATSDPQLTYNEQFF
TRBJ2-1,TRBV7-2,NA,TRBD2,TGTGCCAGCAGCTCCTTAGCGGGGGGTTTCTTATACAATGAGCAGTTCTTC,CASSSLAGGFLYNEQFF
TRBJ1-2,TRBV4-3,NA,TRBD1,TGCGCCAGCAGCCAAGGGACAGGGGATATCTATGGCTACACCTTC,CASSQGTGDIYGYTF
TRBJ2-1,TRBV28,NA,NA,TGTGCCAGCAGGACAGCTACGTACAATGAGCAGTTCTTC,CASRTATYNEQFF
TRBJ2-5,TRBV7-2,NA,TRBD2,TGTGCCAGCAGCTTAGCACCCGGACTAGCGGGGGACCAAGAGACCCAGTACTTC,CASSLAPGLAGDQETQYF
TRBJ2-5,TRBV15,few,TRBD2,TGTGCCACCAGCGGGGGACTAGCGGGACAAGAGACCCAGTACTTC,CATSGGLAGQETQYF
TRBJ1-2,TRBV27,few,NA,TGTGCCAGCAGTCCTCGGTGGGGCGGCGATGGCTACACCTTC,CASSPRWGGDGYTF
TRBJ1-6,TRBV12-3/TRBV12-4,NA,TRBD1,TGTGCCAGCAGTTTCGCTGCGACAGGGTTCCATAATTCACCCCTCCACTTT,CASSFAATGFHNSPLHF
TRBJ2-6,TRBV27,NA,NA,TGTGCCAGCAGTTTATCCGGGGGGCGATCTGGGGCCAACGTCCTGACTTTC,CASSLSGGRSGANVLTF
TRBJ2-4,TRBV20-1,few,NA,TGCAGTGCTAGATTCGGGACGGACAAAAACATTCAGTACTTC,CSARFGTDKNIQYF
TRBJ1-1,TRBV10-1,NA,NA,TGCGCCAGCAGCGACACCAACACTGAAGCTTTCTTT,CASSDTNTEAFF
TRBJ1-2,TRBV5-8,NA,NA,TGTGCCAGCAGCTTGGCACAGGCTTATTACACCTTC,CASSLAQAYYTF
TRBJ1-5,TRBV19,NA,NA,TGTGCCAGTAGTATACAGAGAGGGGATCAGCCCCAGCATTTT,CASSIQRGDQPQHF
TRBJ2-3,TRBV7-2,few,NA,TGTGCCAGCAGCCCTGTCGGACGGGATACGCAGTATTTT,CASSPVGRDTQYF
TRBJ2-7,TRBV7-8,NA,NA,TGTGCCAGCAGCTATACACCTTTCAGGGTCCACGAGCAGTACTTC,CASSYTPFRVHEQYF
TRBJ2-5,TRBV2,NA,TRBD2,TGTGCCAGCAGTGTGAGCAGCGGGGCCCCGCAAGAGACCCAGTACTTC,CASSVSSGAPQETQYF
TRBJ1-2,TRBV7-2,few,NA,TGTGCCAGCAGCTTAGGGGGGCGAGACTATGGCTACACCTTC,CASSLGGRDYGYTF
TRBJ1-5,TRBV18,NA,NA,TGTGCCAGCTCACCACAGAAGTCAAATCAGCCCCAGCATTTT,CASSPQKSNQPQHF
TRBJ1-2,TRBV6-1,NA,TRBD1,TGTGCCAGCAGGGAAGGACAGGGGTATGGCTACACCTTC,CASREGQGYGYTF
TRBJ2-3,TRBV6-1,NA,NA,TGTGCCAGCAGTGAAGCGCTAGGAGGTGGCACAGATACGCAGTATTTT,CASSEALGGGTDTQYF
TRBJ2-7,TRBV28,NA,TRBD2,TGTGCCAGCAGGGAGGGACTAGTGGCCTACGAGCAGTACTTC,CASREGLVAYEQYF
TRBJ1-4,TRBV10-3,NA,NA,TGTGCCATCAGTGAGTCGGGCGAAAAACTGTTTTTT,CAISESGEKLFF
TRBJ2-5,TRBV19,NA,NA,TGTGCCAGTCGGATTAGCGGACAAGAGACCCAGTACTTC,CASRISGQETQYF
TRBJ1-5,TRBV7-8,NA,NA,TGTGCCAGCAGCCAGAATGTACAGGGATTTAATCAGCCCCAGCATTTT,CASSQNVQGFNQPQHF
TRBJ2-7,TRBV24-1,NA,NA,TGTGCCACCCCGTTCCTAAACAGGCTGCATGCCTACGAGCAGTACTTC,CATPFLNRLHAYEQYF
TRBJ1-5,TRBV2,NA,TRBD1,TGTGCCAGCACCCGGGACAGGGGGTTGGGGAGCAATCAGCCCCAGCATTTT,CASTRDRGLGSNQPQHF